This TCR beta chain was obtained from a study of blood T cell repertoires in COVID-19. Authors' processing steps: Amplification of reference gene primers provided the estimated nucleated cell counts. Only in-frame clones appear in the TCRdb table, and some are missing; sequencing was by immunoSEQ multiplex PCR. The V and J calls and clone size are taken from that table; D and trimming were inferred from the DNA. The sample holds 490,000 or so clones, roughly nine tenths seen once. Those who participated ranged in age from roughly 18 to 89 years and resided in about two dozen US areas. Resolution of symptoms, clearance, or two negative PCRs was present in recovered Cohort 3 donors. Sequenced material: PBMCs or T cells enriched from blood (not recorded which). This sequence was found in a woman aged 55-69 years who had recovered from COVID-19.

DNA for the CDR3: TGCGCCAGCAGCTTGGGAAGCGGGGGAGCCAAAAACATTCAGTACTTC. Its translation is CASSLGSGGAKNIQYF. V gene TRBV5-1 combines with J gene TRBJ2-4, with TRBD2 identical over 8 bases. J was trimmed by 0 bases and V by 0 bases; bases with no gene match: 2. Germline CDR1 SGHRS, CDR2 YFSETQ. The CDR3 totals 16 residues.